A single sample gave rise to the 11 T cell receptor beta chains below, sequenced in a study of shared clonotypes between healthy human individuals. The data were produced by immunoSEQ multiplex PCR, yet TCRdb's version contains in-frame clones alone and is incomplete. This sample yields more than 550,000 clones, of which 90% are seen a single time; approximately 35% belongs to the top ten. The sequenced material came from memory CD8+ T cells from PBMCs. Specified subset: CD45RO+ cells pooled with CCR7-negative TemRA cells. These receptors originate from a man aged 18 to 30 in good health. Some clones in this sample may be carry-over from other donors' samples.

The J gene is TRBJ2-7, the V gene TRBV5-4, with D hard to call. CDR1 and CDR2 from the germline V gene are SGHNT and YYREEE (reference sequence). V lost 2 bases, J lost 0 bases, and 12 bases lay in between. The CDR3 is 15 amino acids. The CDR3 sequence: CASSLTSSLSYEQYF. As DNA, the CDR3 is TGTGCCAGCAGCTTAACCAGCTCCCTCTCCTACGAGCAGTACTTC.

This clone was observed a handful of times. V gene TRBV5-5 combines with J gene TRBJ1-5; D is uncertain. The CDR3 has 13 amino acids. V was trimmed by 2 bases and J by 5 bases, leaving 8 bases between them. The germline V gene has CDR1 SGHKS and CDR2 YYEKEE (reference sequence). The CDR3 sequence: CASSFTVDQPQHF. In DNA, the CDR3 is TGTGCCAGCAGCTTTACCGTAGATCAGCCCCAGCATTTT.

CDR3 loop: CASSTLRDIHEQYF. The CDR3 nucleotides are TGTGCCAGTAGTACCCTCCGGGACATCCACGAGCAGTACTTC. J is TRBJ2-7 and V is TRBV19, with D maybe TRBD1 (6 bases). From germline, CDR1 is LNHDA and CDR2 SQIVND (reference sequence). Trimming took 4 bases from V and 5 from J, leaving 15 bases between them. The CDR3 covers 14 residues.

This clone was observed a handful of times. J is TRBJ2-2 and V is TRBV30; 9 bases line up with TRBD2. CDR3 length: 19 residues. The germline V gene encodes CDR1 GTSNPN and CDR2 SVGIG (reference sequence). After removal of 2 bases from V and 7 bases from J, the junction contained 20 bases not matched to a gene. CDR3 sequence (DNA): TGTGCCTGGAGTATACCGAGACTAGCGGAAACTAAACAGAGCGGGGAGCTGTTTTTT. It is translated as CAWSIPRLAETKQSGELFF.

The V gene is TRBV7-6, the J gene TRBJ2-5; TRBD2 might be the D (5 bases). V dropped 3 bases and J dropped 5 bases, with 19 bases sitting between them. The CDR3 runs 16 residues. CDR1 SGHVS and CDR2 FNYEAQ come from the germline V gene. CDR3: CASSFYSRRRGETQYF. The CDR3, as DNA: TGTGCCAGCAGCTTTTATTCCCGGAGGCGAGGGGAGACCCAGTACTTC.

The chain links TRBV28 to TRBJ1-5; D call uncertain. The V end lost 7 bases, the J end lost 3 bases, and 19 bases lay between the germline ends. This CDR3 is built from 16 residues. Per the germline V gene, CDR1 is MDHEN and CDR2 is SYDVKM. Written as DNA, the CDR3 is TGTGCCAGCATTATAAGGACTGATGATACCAATCAGCCCCAGCATTTT. Amino acids: CASIIRTDDTNQPQHF.

The chain is built from TRBV7-2 and TRBJ2-3; the D gene is possibly TRBD1 (5 bases). The CDR3 is 15 residues long. Trimming took 2 bases from V and 0 from J, leaving 9 bases between them. The germline V gene encodes CDR1 SGHTA and CDR2 FQGNSA. CDR3 in amino acids: CASSLTGSSTDTQYF. DNA for the CDR3: TGTGCCAGCAGCTTAACAGGCTCTAGCACAGATACGCAGTATTTT.

The CDR3 nucleotides are TGTGCCATCATGGGACAGGGGGCACCTGGGGCCAACGTCCTGACTTTC. It yields the protein CAIMGQGAPGANVLTF. The V gene is TRBV10-3, the J gene TRBJ2-6, with 12 bases identical to TRBD1. Germline values: CDR1 ENHRY, CDR2 SYGVKD. V trimming: 7 bases; J trimming: 2 bases; junction bases outside the gene matches: 3. The length of the CDR3 is 16 residues.

This sequence joins TRBV11-2 and TRBJ2-6, with D perhaps assigned TRBD1 or TRBD2 (5 bases each). With 5 bases removed from V and 0 bases from J, the gap between germline ends came to 20 bases. The CDR3 contains 19 residues. Looked up from germline, CDR1 is SGHAT and CDR2 is FQNNGV. The DNA of the CDR3 is TGTGCCAGCAGCCCCGTCCACGGGACGTCCCGCTCTGGGGCCAACGTCCTGACTTTC. Translating gives CASSPVHGTSRSGANVLTF.

The chain links TRBV4-1 to TRBJ1-4, with 11 nucleotides matching TRBD1. CDR1 and CDR2 (germline): MGHRA, YSYEKL. V gave up 1 base and J gave up 2 bases; unmatched junction bases: 6. CDR3 length: 18 amino acids. CDR3 bases: TGCGCCAGCAGCCAAGTTGGACAGGGGGCGCATACTAATGAAAAACTGTTTTTT. It translates to CASSQVGQGAHTNEKLFF.

The rearrangement uses TRBV19 and TRBJ2-2, with a weak D call TRBD2 (5 bases). The V end lost 9 bases, the J end lost 4 bases, and 18 bases lay between the germline ends. The CDR3 is 15 residues long. Germline assignment: CDR1 LNHDA and CDR2 SQIVND (reference sequence). In DNA, the CDR3 is TGTGCCAGCCGACCTACTCCCGAGGGCACCGGGGAGCTGTTTTTT. Translated, it gives CASRPTPEGTGELFF.